Here is one T cell receptor (beta chain) with its context. Its antigen is currently unknown. Time point: persistent/refractory GD, antithyroid drugs over 5 years with positive TRAb. Researchers made the TCR library from RNA that was extracted from PBMCs. This sample was taken from a study of regulatory T cells in long-lasting Graves disease. About the study: Patients with persistent Graves' disease had over 5 years of antithyroid drugs and persistent TSH receptor antibodies.

The authors built TCR beta libraries using iRepertoire HTBI primers and Arm-PCR of CDR3 regions. One entry per CDR3 protein, called by TCRdb with MiXCR from the multiplex PCR reads. Here the sample spans some 450,000 distinct CDR3 sequences, around 22% being singletons. The germline V gene encodes CDR1 SQVTM and CDR2 ANQGSEA. The CDR3 sequence is 14 residues long. V lost 4 bases to trimming and J lost 0 bases, with 12 bases between them. Regarding the study as a whole: The study found TRBV28, TRBJ1-2 and TRBJ2-5 favored in persistent disease. Persistent Graves' patients showed less TCR diversity than newly diagnosed ones.

The gene calls are TRBV29-1 and TRBJ1-2, with no clear D. The source was peripheral blood mononuclear cells (PBMCs), collected when the disease was refractory, from a patient treated with antithyroid drugs. The TCR sequence derives from a female donor with Graves disease. Written as DNA, the CDR3 is TGCAGCGTTGTGACGGAGCTAGCTAACTATGGCTACACCTTC. Translation: CSVVTELANYGYTF. The whole variable domain, filled in from reference TRBV29-1 and TRBJ1-2, reads SAVISQKPSRDICQRGTSLTIQCQVDSQVTMMFWYRQQPGQSLTLIATANQGSEATYESGFVIDKFPISRPNLTFSTLTVSNMSPEDSSIYLCSVVTELANYGYTFGSGTRLTVV.